The entry below gives a single T cell receptor beta chain sequence along with its context. Its matching antigen is unknown. One entry per CDR3 protein results from TCRdb running MiXCR on the 5' RACE reads. Altogether 400,000 to 550,000 distinct CDR3 sequences are present, approximately 25% being singletons, with the ten largest covering over 2.5%. After removal of 0 bases from V and 7 bases from J, the junction contained 5 bases not matched to a gene. The CDR3 is 15 amino acids. Germline values: CDR1 SGHAT, CDR2 FQNNGV. The record originates from a study of identical twins. Findings of the study overall: Fewer insertions characterized abundant cord blood beta clonotypes, whereas memory repertoires showed none.

The sample was also linked to a second study, of T cells expressing NK-cell markers. As that study records: According to the study, TCR beta repertoires originated from sorted CD3+CD56+NKG2C+, CD3+CD56+NKG2C- and CD3+CD56-NKG2C+ T cells. Dominant NKG2C+ clonotypes accounted for roughly 1.0-7.0% of CD8+ T cells in several donors.

The sequencing input was CD4+ T cells sorted from blood. The receptor was isolated from a woman aged 18-29 years in good health. This chain joins TRBV11-2 and TRBJ2-5; TRBD2 matches 10 bases. CDR3 nucleotides: TGTGCCAGCAGCTTAGAGCTAGCGGGAGTGGCGACCCAGTACTTC. Translating it yields CASSLELAGVATQYF.